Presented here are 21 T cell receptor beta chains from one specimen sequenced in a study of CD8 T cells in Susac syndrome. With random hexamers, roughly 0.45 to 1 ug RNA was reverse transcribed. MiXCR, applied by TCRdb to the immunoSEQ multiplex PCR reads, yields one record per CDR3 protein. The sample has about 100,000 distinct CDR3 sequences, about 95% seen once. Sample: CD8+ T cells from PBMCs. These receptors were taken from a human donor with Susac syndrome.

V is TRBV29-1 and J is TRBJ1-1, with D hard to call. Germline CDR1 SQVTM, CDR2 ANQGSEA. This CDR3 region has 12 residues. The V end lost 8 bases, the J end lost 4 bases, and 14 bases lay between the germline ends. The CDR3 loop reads CSCLRAGTEAFF. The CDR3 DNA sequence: TGCAGCTGTTTAAGGGCGGGCACTGAAGCTTTCTTT. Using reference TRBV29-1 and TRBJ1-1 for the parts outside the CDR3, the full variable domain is SAVISQKPSRDICQRGTSLTIQCQVDSQVTMMFWYRQQPGQSLTLIATANQGSEATYESGFVIDKFPISRPNLTFSTLTVSNMSPEDSSIYLCSCLRAGTEAFFGQGTRLTVV.

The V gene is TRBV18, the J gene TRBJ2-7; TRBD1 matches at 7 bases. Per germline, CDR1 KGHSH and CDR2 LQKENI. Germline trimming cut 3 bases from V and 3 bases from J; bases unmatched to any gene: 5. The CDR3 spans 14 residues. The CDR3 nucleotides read TGTGCCAGCTCACCGGGACAGCCGATCTACGAGCAGTACTTC. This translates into CASSPGQPIYEQYF.

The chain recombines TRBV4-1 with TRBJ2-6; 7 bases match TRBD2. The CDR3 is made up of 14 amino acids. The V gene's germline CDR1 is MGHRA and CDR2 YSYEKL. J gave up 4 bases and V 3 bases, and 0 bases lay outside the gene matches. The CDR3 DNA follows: TGCGCCAGCAGCCAGGGAGGGGGGGCCAACGTCCTGACTTTC. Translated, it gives CASSQGGGANVLTF.

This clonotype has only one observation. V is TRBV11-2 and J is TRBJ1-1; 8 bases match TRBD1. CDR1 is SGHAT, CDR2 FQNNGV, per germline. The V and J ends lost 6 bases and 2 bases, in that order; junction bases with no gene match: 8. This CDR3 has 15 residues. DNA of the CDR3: TGTGCCAGCAGTCGGACAGGGATGGAAAACACTGAAGCTTTCTTT. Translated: CASSRTGMENTEAFF.

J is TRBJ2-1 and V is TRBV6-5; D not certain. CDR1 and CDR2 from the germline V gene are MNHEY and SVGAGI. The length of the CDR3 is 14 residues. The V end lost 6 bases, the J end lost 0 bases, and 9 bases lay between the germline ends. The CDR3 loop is CASRQGGSYNEQFF. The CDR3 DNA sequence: TGTGCCAGCAGGCAAGGCGGCTCCTACAATGAGCAGTTCTTC.

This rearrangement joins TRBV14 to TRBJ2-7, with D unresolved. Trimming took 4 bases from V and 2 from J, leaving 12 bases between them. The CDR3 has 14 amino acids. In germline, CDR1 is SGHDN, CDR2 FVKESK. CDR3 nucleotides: TGTGCCAGCAGCCTGGGATATCTCGCCTACGAGCAGTACTTC. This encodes CASSLGYLAYEQYF.

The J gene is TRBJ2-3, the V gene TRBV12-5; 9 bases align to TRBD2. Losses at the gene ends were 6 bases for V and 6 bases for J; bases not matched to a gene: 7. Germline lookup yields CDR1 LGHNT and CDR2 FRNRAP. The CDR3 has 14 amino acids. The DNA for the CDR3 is TGTGCTAGTGGCCCTAGCGGGGCGGCGGATACGCAGTATTTT. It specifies CASGPSGAADTQYF.

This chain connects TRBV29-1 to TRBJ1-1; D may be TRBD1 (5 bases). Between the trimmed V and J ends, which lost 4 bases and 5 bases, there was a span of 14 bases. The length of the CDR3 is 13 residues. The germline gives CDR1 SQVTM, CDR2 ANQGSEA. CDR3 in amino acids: CSVGQLMRTEAFF. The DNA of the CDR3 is TGCAGCGTTGGACAGTTGATGAGGACTGAAGCTTTCTTT.

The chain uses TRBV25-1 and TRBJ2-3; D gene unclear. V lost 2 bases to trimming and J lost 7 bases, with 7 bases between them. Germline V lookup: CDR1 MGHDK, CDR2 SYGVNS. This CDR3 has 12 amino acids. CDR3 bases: TGTGCCAGCAGTGAAGGGGTTAATACGCAGTATTTT. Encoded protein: CASSEGVNTQYF.

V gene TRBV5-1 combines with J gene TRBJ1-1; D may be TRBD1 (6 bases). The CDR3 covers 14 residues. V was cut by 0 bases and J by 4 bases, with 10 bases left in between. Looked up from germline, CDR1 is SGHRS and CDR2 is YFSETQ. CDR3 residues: CASSLEQGATEAFF. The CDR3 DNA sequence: TGCGCCAGCAGCTTGGAACAGGGTGCCACTGAAGCTTTCTTT.

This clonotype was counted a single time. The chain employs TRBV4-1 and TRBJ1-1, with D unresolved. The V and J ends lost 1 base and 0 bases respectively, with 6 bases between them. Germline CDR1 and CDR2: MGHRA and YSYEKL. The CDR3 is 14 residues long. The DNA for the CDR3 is TGCGCCAGCAGCCAAGGACTAGTGAACACTGAAGCTTTCTTT. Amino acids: CASSQGLVNTEAFF.

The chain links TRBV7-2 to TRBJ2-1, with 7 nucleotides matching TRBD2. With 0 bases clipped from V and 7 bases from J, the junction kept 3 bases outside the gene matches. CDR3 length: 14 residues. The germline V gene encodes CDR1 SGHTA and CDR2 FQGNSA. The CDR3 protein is CASSLAGGENEQFF. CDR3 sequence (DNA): TGTGCCAGCAGCTTAGCGGGAGGGGAGAATGAGCAGTTCTTC.

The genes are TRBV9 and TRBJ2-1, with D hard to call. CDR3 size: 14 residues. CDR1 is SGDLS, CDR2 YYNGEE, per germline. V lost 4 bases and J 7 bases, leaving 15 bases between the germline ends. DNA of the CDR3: TGTGCCAGCAGCCCACAAGGCCTTCCGAATGAGCAGTTCTTC. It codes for CASSPQGLPNEQFF.

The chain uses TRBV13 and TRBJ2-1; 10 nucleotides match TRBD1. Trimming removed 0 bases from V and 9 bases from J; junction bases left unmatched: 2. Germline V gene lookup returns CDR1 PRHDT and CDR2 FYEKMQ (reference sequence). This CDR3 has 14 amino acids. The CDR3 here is CASSLGTGGGEQFF. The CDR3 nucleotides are TGTGCCAGCAGCTTAGGGACAGGGGGCGGTGAGCAGTTCTTC.

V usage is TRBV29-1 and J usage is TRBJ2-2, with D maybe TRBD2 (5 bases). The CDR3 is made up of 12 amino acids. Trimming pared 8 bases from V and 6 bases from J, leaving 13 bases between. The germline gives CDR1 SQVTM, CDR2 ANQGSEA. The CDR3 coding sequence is TGCAGCACGCTTTTGAGGGCCGGGGAGCTGTTTTTT. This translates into CSTLLRAGELFF.

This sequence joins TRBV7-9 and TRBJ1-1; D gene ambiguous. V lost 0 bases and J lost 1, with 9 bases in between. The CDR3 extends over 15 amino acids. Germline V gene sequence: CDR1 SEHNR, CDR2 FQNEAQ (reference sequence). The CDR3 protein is CASSLAQGRNTEAFF. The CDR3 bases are TGTGCCAGCAGCTTAGCGCAAGGACGGAACACTGAAGCTTTCTTT.

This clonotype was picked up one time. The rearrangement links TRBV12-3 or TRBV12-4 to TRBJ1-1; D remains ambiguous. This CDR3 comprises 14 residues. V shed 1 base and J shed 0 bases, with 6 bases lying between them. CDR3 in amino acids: CASSLDHMNTEAFF. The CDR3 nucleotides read TGTGCCAGCAGTTTAGACCATATGAACACTGAAGCTTTCTTT.

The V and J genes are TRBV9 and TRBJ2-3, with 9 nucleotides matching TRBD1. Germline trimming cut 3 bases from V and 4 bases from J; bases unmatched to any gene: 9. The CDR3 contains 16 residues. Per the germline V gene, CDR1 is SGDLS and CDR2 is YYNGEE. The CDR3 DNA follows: TGTGCCAGCAGCGCACTACAGGGGGCCGCGGCAGATACGCAGTATTTT. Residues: CASSALQGAAADTQYF.

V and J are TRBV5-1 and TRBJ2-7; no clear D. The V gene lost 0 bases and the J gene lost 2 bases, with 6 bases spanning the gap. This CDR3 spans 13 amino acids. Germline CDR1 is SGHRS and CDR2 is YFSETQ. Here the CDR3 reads CASSLGHAYEQYF. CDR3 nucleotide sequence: TGCGCCAGCAGCTTGGGGCATGCCTACGAGCAGTACTTC.

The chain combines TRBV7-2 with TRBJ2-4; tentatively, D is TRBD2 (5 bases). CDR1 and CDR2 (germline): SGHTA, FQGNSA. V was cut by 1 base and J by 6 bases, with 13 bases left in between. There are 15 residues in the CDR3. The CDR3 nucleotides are TGTGCCAGCAGCTTAGTCACTGTCCGGGGAAACATTCAGTACTTC. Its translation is CASSLVTVRGNIQYF.

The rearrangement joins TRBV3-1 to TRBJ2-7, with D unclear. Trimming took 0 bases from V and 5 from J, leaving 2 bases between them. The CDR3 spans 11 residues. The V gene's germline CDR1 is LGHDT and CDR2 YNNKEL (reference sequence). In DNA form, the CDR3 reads TGTGCCAGCAGCCAAGACGACGAGCAGTACTTC. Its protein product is CASSQDDEQYF.